This section outlines one T cell receptor (beta chain) sequence together with its context. The target antigen is unknown. This specimen comes from a study of T cell responses to AZD1222 COVID-19 vaccine. Study-level points and caveats: Just a handful of people given AZD1222 tested seropositive at baseline. Recipients of two AZD1222 doses showed rising Spike-specific TCR breadth and depth. None of the repertoires were sampled until the peak T cell response had passed.

Germline V gene data show CDR1 as SGHDT and CDR2 as YYEEEE. The ends were cut back, 2 bases at V and 8 bases at J, with 8 bases in the middle. This CDR3 has 12 amino acids. Profiled with immunoSEQ multiplex PCR; TCRdb holds only in-frame clones, not every one. The profile covers 250,000 to 300,000 clones, with 90% to 95% appearing a single time and around 0.6% taken by the ten largest. Second-dose timings of about 4 or about 12 weeks were pooled. This TCR came from an adult who received the AZD1222 COVID-19 vaccine. The sample was peripheral blood, taken 28 days after the second AZD1222 dose. The chain recombines TRBV5-6 with TRBJ2-1; D uncertain. The CDR3 nucleotides are TGTGCCAGCAGCTTCGGCGCGTATGAGCAGTTCTTC. Translated: CASSFGAYEQFF.